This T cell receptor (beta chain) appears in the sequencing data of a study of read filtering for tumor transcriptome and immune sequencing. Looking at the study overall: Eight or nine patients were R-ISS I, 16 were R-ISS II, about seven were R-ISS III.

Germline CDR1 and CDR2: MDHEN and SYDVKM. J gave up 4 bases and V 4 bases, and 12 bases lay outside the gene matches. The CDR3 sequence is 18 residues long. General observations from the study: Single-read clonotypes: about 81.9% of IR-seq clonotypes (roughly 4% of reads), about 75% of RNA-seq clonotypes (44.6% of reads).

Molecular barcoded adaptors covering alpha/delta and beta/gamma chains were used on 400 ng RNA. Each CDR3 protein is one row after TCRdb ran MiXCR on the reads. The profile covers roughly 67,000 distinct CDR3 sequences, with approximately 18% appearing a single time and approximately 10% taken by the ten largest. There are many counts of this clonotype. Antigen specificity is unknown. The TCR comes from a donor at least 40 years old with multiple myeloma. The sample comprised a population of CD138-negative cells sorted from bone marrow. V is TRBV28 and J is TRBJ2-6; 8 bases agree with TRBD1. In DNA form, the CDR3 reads TGTGCCAGCAGTTCATCCGGACAGGGCTTTTCAGGGGCCAACGTCCTGACTTTC. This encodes CASSSSGQGFSGANVLTF.